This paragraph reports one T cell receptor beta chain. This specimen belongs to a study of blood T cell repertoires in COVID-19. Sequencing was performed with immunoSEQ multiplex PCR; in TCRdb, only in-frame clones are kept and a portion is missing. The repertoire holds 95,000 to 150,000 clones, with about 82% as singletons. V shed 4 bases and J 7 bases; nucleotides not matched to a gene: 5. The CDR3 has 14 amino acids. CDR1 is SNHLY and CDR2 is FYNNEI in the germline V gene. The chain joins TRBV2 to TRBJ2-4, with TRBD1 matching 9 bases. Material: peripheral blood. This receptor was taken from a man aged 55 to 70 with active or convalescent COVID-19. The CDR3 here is CASSAQGAYNIQYF. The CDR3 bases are TGTGCCAGCAGTGCACAGGGGGCCTATAACATTCAGTACTTC.